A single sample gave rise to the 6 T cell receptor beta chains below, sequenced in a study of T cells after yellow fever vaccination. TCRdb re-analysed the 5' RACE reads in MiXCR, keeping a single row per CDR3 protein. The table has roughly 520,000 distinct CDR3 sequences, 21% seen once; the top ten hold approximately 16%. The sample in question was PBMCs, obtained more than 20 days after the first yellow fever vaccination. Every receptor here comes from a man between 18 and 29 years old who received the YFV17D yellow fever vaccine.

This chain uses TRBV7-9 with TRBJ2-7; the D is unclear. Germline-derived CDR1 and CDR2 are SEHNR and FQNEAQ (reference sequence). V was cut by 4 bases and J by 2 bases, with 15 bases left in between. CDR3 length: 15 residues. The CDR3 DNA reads TGTGCCAGCAGCTCCACAACTACCCACACCTACGAGCAGTACTTC. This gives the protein CASSSTTTHTYEQYF. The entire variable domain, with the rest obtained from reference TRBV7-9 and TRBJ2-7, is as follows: DTGVSQNPRHKITKRGQNVTFRCDPISEHNRLYWYRQTLGQGPEFLTYFQNEAQLEKSRLLSDRFSAERPKGSFSTLEIQRTEQGDSAMYLCASSSTTTHTYEQYFGPGTRLTVT.

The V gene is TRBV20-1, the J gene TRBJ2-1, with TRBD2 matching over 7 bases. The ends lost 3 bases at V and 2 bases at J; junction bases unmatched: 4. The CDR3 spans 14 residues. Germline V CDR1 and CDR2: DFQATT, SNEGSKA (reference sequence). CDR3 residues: CSASMRGTYNEQFF. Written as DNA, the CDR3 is TGCAGTGCTAGTATGCGGGGGACCTACAATGAGCAGTTCTTC.

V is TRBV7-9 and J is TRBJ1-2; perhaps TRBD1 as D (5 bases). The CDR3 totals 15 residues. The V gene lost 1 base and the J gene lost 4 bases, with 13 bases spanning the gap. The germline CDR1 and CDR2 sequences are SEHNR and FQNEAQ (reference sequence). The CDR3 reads CASSLVLGPGYGYTF. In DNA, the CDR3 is TGTGCCAGCAGCTTAGTGCTGGGGCCGGGCTATGGCTACACCTTC.

CDR3 nucleotide sequence: TGTGCCAGCAGTTTACATGGGGGCTTGGGCGGGGAGCTGTTTTTT. The encoded protein is CASSLHGGLGGELFF. The chain combines TRBV12-3 or TRBV12-4 with TRBJ2-2, with D perhaps TRBD1 (6 bases). The V end lost 2 bases, the J end lost 7 bases, and 14 bases lay between the germline ends. The CDR3 sequence is 15 residues long.

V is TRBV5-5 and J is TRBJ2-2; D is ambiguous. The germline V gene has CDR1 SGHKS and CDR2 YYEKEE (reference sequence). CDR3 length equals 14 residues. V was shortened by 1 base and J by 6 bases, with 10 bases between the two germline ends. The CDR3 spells CASSLWGGSGELFF. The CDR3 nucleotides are TGTGCCAGCAGCTTGTGGGGTGGTTCCGGGGAGCTGTTTTTT.

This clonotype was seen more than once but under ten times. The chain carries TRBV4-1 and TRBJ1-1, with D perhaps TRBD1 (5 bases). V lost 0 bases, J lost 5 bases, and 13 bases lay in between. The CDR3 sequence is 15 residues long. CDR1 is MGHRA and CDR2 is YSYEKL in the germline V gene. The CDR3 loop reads CASSQDPGGETEAFF. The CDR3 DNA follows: TGCGCCAGCAGCCAAGATCCCGGGGGGGAGACTGAAGCTTTCTTT.